Listed here are 2 T cell receptor beta chains from one sample, sequenced in a study of blood T cell repertoires in COVID-19. Repertoires were generated with immunoSEQ multiplex PCR, while TCRdb's copy carries only in-frame clones and drops some. The data hold hundreds of thousands of clones, with 70% to 90% observed a single time. The sample consisted of peripheral blood. Receptors were obtained from a young man with active or convalescent COVID-19.

The chain couples TRBV29-1 to TRBJ2-7, with 7 bases that match TRBD1. Germline values: CDR1 SQVTM, CDR2 ANQGSEA. V gave up 7 bases and J gave up 3 bases; unmatched junction bases: 6. The CDR3 contains 12 residues. The CDR3 loop reads CSGGTELYEQYF. The CDR3 coding sequence is TGCAGCGGGGGGACAGAACTCTACGAGCAGTACTTC.

This chain uses TRBV25-1 with TRBJ1-6; 10 bases fit TRBD1. The germline gives CDR1 MGHDK, CDR2 SYGVNS. The trim removed 5 bases at V and 0 bases at J, leaving 7 bases unmatched. CDR3 length: 18 amino acids. CDR3 nucleotides: TGTGCCAGCAGTCAAACCGGGACAGGGGTCTCCTATAATTCACCCCTCCACTTT. Its translation: CASSQTGTGVSYNSPLHF. The full variable domain, with the rest looked up from reference TRBV25-1 and TRBJ1-6, is EADIYQTPRYLVIGTGKKITLECSQTMGHDKMYWYQQDPGMELHLIHYSYGVNSTEKGDLSSESTVSRIRTEHFPLTLESARPSHTSQYLCASSQTGTGVSYNSPLHFGNGTRLTVT.